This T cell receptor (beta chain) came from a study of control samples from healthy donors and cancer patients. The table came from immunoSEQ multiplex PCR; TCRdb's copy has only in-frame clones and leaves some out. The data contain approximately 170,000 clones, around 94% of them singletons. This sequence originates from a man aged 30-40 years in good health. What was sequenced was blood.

The CDR3: CASSPWTGEETQYF. Here the CDR3 DNA reads TGTGCCAGCAGTCCTTGGACAGGGGAAGAGACCCAGTACTTC. The V call is TRBV28, the J call TRBJ2-5, with 9 positions matching TRBD1. The CDR3 is 14 residues long. Germline trimming cut 5 bases from V and 3 bases from J; bases unmatched to any gene: 4. Looked up from germline, CDR1 is MDHEN and CDR2 is SYDVKM.